A single sample gave rise to the 5 T cell receptor beta chains below, sequenced in a study of blood T cell repertoires in COVID-19. TCRdb's copy holds only in-frame clones and misses some; the assay was immunoSEQ multiplex PCR. The sample lists 150,000 to 200,000 clones; roughly 88% were seen once. The sample consisted of PBMCs or T cells enriched from blood (not recorded which). These receptors were collected from a woman between 25 and 40 years old who had recovered from COVID-19.

This clone was detected only once. The chain links TRBV2 to TRBJ2-1, with D unclear. Germline V lookup: CDR1 SNHLY, CDR2 FYNNEI. CDR3 length: 15 residues. V shed 6 bases and J shed 0 bases, with 12 bases lying between them. The CDR3 coding sequence is TGTGCCAGCAGGTACCTCCCTAGCTCCTACAATGAGCAGTTCTTC. Its translation is CASRYLPSSYNEQFF. Variable domain in full (rest from reference TRBV2 and TRBJ2-1): EPEVTQTPSHQVTQMGQEVILRCVPISNHLYFYWYRQILGQKVEFLVSFYNNEISEKSEIFDDQFSVERPDGSNFTLKIRSTKLEDSAMYFCASRYLPSSYNEQFFGPGTRLTVL.

The chain combines TRBV5-5 with TRBJ2-7, with TRBD1 matching over 7 bases. The J segment lost 2 bases and the V segment lost 0 bases, leaving 2 bases of the junction unmatched. The germline V gene encodes CDR1 SGHKS and CDR2 YYEKEE (reference sequence). The CDR3 contains 14 residues. CDR3 in DNA: TGTGCCAGCAGCTTGGTGGGACAGCCCTACGAGCAGTACTTC. Its protein product is CASSLVGQPYEQYF.

The chain employs TRBV9 and TRBJ2-1, with TRBD1 identical over 9 bases. Germline trimming cut 4 bases from V and 12 bases from J; bases unmatched to any gene: 14. This CDR3 spans 15 amino acids. Germline CDR1 and CDR2: SGDLS and YYNGEE. For the CDR3, the DNA is TGTGCCAGCAGCCCCCGGGGGACAGGGACCAGTGTGCAGTTCTTC. Translated: CASSPRGTGTSVQFF.

This chain uses TRBV4-1 with TRBJ2-7; TRBD2 agrees at 10 bases. From germline, CDR1 is MGHRA and CDR2 YSYEKL. V shed 0 bases and J 1 base; nucleotides not matched to a gene: 3. The CDR3 runs to 16 residues. In DNA, the CDR3 is TGCGCCAGCAGCCAAGAGCTAGCGGGAGTTTCCTACGAGCAGTACTTC. Its protein is CASSQELAGVSYEQYF.

The chain links TRBV9 to TRBJ1-3; unclear D gene. The germline V gene has CDR1 SGDLS and CDR2 YYNGEE. Trimming took 3 bases from V and 11 from J, leaving 12 bases between them. This CDR3 is built from 12 residues. The CDR3 here is CASSEWEGAIYF. In DNA, the CDR3 is TGTGCCAGCAGCGAATGGGAGGGAGCCATATATTTT.